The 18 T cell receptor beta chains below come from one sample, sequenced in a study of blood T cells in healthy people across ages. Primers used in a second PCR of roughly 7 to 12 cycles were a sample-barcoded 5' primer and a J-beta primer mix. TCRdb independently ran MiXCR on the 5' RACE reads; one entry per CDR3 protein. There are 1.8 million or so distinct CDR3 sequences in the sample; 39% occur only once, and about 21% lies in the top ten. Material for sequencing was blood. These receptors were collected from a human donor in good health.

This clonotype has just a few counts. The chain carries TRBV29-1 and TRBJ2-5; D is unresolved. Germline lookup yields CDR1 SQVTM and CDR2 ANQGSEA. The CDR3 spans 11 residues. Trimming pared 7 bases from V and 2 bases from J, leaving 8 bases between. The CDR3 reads CSAGRQETQYF. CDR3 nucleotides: TGCAGCGCCGGAAGACAAGAGACCCAGTACTTC.

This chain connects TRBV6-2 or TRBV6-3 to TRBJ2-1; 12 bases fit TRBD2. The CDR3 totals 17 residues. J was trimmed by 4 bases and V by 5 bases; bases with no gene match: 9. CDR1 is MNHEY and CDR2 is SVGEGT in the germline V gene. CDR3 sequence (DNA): TGTGCCAGCAGTCCTAGCGGGGGGGACGCCTGGTACAATGAGCAGTTCTTC. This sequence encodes CASSPSGGDAWYNEQFF.

CDR3 sequence (DNA): TGCGCCAGCAGCTCGCAGGGAGTGGGACAGTTCTTC. Encoded protein: CASSSQGVGQFF. The chain recombines TRBV5-1 with TRBJ2-1; D tentatively fits TRBD1 or TRBD2 (5 bases each). V lost 3 bases and J 13 bases, leaving 14 bases between the germline ends. Germline CDR1 SGHRS, CDR2 YFSETQ. The CDR3 runs to 12 residues.

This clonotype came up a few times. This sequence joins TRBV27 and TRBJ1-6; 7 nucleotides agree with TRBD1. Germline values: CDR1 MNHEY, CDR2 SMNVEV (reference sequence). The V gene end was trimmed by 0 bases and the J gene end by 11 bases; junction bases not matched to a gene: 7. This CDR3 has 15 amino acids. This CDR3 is CASSLSETGWTPLHF. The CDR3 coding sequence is TGTGCCAGCAGTTTATCGGAGACAGGGTGGACACCCCTCCACTTT.

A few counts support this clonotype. CDR3 region: CASSPSKGSGYGYTF. The CDR3, as DNA: TGCGCCAGCAGCCCTAGCAAGGGTTCGGGATATGGCTACACCTTC. The chain joins TRBV4-3 to TRBJ1-2; D uncertain. V lost 4 bases and J lost 5, with 17 bases in between. Germline V lookup: CDR1 LGHNA, CDR2 YSLEER. The CDR3 is 15 amino acids.

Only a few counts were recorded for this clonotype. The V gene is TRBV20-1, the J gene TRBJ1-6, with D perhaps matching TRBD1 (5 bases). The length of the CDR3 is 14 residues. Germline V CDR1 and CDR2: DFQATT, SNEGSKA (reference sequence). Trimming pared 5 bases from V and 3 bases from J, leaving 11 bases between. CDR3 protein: CSALRDGYNSPLHF. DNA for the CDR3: TGCAGTGCTTTACGGGACGGCTATAATTCACCCCTCCACTTT.

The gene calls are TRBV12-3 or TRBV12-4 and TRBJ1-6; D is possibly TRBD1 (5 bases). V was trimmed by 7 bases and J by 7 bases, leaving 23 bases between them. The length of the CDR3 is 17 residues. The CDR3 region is CASIPGLDILDNSPLHF. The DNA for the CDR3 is TGTGCCAGCATCCCAGGCTTGGACATCCTGGACAATTCACCCCTCCACTTT.

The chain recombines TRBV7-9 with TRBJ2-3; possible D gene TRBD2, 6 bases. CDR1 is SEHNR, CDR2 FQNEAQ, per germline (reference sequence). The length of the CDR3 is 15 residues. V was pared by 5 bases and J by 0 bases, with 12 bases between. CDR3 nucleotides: TGTGCCAGCAGCAGGCTGGAGGGGAGCACAGATACGCAGTATTTT. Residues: CASSRLEGSTDTQYF.

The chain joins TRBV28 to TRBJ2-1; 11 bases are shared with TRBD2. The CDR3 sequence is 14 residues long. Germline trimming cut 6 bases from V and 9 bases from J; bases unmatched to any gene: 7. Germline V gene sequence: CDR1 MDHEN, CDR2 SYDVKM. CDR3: CASSNSGGAFEQFF. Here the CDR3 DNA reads TGTGCCAGCAGCAATAGCGGGGGGGCGTTTGAGCAGTTCTTC.

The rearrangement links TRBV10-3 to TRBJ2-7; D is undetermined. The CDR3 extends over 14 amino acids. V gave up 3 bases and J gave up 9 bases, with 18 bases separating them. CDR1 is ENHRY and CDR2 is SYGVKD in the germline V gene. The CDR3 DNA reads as TGTGCCATCAGTGATGAGTCGTCGTGGGAAGGGCAGTACTTC. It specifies CAISDESSWEGQYF.

CDR3 coding DNA: TGTGCCAGCAGCGTAGACGTCCGAAGCACAGATACGCAGTATTTT. It yields the protein CASSVDVRSTDTQYF. V gene TRBV9 combines with J gene TRBJ2-3; D unclear. CDR3 length equals 15 residues. Germline CDR1 and CDR2: SGDLS and YYNGEE. Trimming left V 0 bases short and J 0 bases short, with 8 bases between.

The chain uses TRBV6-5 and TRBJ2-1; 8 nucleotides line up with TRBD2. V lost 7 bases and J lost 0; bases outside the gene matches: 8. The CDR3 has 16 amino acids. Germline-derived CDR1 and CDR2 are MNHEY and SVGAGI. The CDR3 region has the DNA TGTGCCAGCACCCGCGGGGGGTTAAGCTCCTACAATGAGCAGTTCTTC. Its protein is CASTRGGLSSYNEQFF.

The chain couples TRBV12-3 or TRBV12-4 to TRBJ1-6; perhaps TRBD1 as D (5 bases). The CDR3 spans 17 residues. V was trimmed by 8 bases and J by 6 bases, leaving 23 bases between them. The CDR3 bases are TGTGCCAGCTTTTTAGGTTATTTGGGACGGTTTAATTCACCCCTCCACTTT. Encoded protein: CASFLGYLGRFNSPLHF.

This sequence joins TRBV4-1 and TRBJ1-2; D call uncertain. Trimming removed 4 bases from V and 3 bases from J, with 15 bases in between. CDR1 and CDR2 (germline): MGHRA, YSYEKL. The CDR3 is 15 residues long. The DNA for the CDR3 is TGCGCCAGCAGCCCTCTCCATCGTTCAGACTATGGCTACACCTTC. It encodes CASSPLHRSDYGYTF.

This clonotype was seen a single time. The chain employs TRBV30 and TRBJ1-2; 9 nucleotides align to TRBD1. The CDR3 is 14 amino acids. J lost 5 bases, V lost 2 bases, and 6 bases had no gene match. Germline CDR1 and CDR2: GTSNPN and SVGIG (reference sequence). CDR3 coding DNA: TGTGCCTGGAGTTTCGGACAGGGGACGTATGGCTACACCTTC. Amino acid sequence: CAWSFGQGTYGYTF.

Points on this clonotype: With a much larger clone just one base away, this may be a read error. The CDR3 loop is CSVEDSRETRYF. CDR3 bases: TGCAGCGTTGAGGACAGCAGGGAGACCCGGTACTTC. This chain uses TRBV29-1 with TRBJ2-5; the D gene is possibly TRBD1 (6 bases). The CDR3 is 12 residues long. Looked up from germline, CDR1 is SQVTM and CDR2 is ANQGSEA.

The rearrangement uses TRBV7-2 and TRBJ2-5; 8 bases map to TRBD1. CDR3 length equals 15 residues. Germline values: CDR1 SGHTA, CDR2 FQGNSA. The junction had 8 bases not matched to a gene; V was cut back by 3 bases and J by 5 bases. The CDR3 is CASSFAGGESETQYF. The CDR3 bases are TGTGCCAGCAGCTTCGCAGGGGGCGAATCGGAGACCCAGTACTTC.

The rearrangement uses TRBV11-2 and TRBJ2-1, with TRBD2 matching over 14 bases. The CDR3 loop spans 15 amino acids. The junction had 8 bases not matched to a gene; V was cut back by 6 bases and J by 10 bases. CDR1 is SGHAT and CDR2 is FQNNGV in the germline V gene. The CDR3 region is CASRLTSGGDREQFF. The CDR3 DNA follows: TGTGCCAGCAGACTGACTAGCGGGGGGGATAGGGAGCAGTTCTTC.